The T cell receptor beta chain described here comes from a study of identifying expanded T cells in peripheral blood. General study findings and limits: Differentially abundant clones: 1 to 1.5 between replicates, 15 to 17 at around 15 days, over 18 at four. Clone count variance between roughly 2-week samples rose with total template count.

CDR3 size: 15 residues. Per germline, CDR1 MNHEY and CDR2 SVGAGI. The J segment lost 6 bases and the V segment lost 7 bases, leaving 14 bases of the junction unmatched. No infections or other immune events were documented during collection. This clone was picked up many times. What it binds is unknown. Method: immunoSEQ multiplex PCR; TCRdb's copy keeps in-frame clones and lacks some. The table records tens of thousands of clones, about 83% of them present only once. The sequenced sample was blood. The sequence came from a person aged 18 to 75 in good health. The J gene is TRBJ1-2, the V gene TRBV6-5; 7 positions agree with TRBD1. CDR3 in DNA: TGTGCCAGCACCCCATCGGGGCGACAGGGTCATGGCTACACCTTC. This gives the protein CASTPSGRQGHGYTF.